The next 8 T cell receptor beta chains were all read from a single sample in a study of T cells in Graves' hyperthyroidism and ophthalmopathy. RNA transcripts yielded amplified TCR beta CDR3 regions. Using the HTBI primer set, a first-round RT-PCR was run on the TCR CDR3. Each CDR3 protein gets one entry after TCRdb re-called the multiplex PCR reads with MiXCR. This table holds about 570,000 distinct CDR3 sequences, more than 45% found once. The specimen sequenced was peripheral blood or thyroid tissue (not recorded which). The receptors derive from an adult woman with Graves' disease, either hyperthyroidism or ophthalmopathy (not recorded which).

This clonotype showed up many times. The chain has TRBV9 and TRBJ2-5; perhaps D is TRBD1 or TRBD2 (5 bases each). The CDR3 has 14 amino acids. CDR1 is SGDLS, CDR2 YYNGEE, per germline. V lost 3 bases and J lost 5, with 14 bases in between. CDR3 amino acids: CASSGAGSLETQYF. The CDR3 DNA sequence: TGTGCCAGCAGCGGAGCAGGGAGTTTGGAGACCCAGTACTTC.

This clonotype was seen many times. The V gene is TRBV29-1, the J gene TRBJ2-5; D ambiguous. The germline CDR1 and CDR2 sequences are SQVTM and ANQGSEA. The CDR3 contains 14 residues. Trimming removed 0 bases from V and 7 bases from J, with 15 bases in between. CDR3 in amino acids: CSVEERAGDGTQYF. Here the CDR3 DNA reads TGCAGCGTTGAAGAAAGGGCAGGAGATGGGACCCAGTACTTC.

This chain uses TRBV20-1 with TRBJ2-7; D is undetermined. The germline V gene encodes CDR1 DFQATT and CDR2 SNEGSKA (reference sequence). V was cut by 3 bases and J by 0 bases, with 9 bases left in between. This CDR3 contains 13 residues. In nucleotides, the CDR3 is TGCAGTGCTAGGCCACGGGCCTCCTACGAGCAGTACTTC. Protein sequence: CSARPRASYEQYF.

The chain joins TRBV20-1 to TRBJ2-5; D might be TRBD2 (5 bases). V lost 3 bases and J 2 bases, leaving 7 bases between the germline ends. The V gene's germline CDR1 is DFQATT and CDR2 SNEGSKA (reference sequence). This CDR3 has 12 residues. CDR3 loop: CSARDLQETQYF. The CDR3 coding sequence is TGCAGTGCTAGGGACTTGCAAGAGACCCAGTACTTC.

This rearrangement joins TRBV2 to TRBJ1-1, with D unclear. CDR1 and CDR2 (germline): SNHLY, FYNNEI. This CDR3 is 13 amino acids long. V was trimmed by 7 bases and J by 0 bases, leaving 9 bases between them. CDR3: CASNEVVNTEAFF. CDR3 nucleotide sequence: TGTGCCAGCAACGAAGTGGTGAACACTGAAGCTTTCTTT.

This clonotype was observed at least ten times. A read error may account for a junction end that differs from germline. The chain carries TRBV7-9 and TRBJ1-5; 8 bases map to TRBD1. Germline CDR1 and CDR2: SEHNR and FQNEAQ (reference sequence). The CDR3 consists of 13 residues. The chain's CDR3 is CASSPGGGQPQHF. As DNA, the CDR3 is TGCGCCAGCAGTCCAGGGGGCGGCCAGCCCCAGCATTTT.

At least ten counts were recorded for this clonotype. The genes are TRBV6-5 and TRBJ2-5; D perhaps matches TRBD1 (5 bases). The CDR3 is 12 amino acids. Trimming shortened V by 5 bases and J by 7 bases, and 11 bases separated the two germline ends. CDR1 is MNHEY and CDR2 is SVGAGI in the germline V gene. This CDR3 reads CASSPFQGTQYF. Here the CDR3 DNA reads TGTGCCAGCAGTCCCTTCCAGGGGACCCAGTACTTC.

The sample holds a few counts of this clonotype. The chain links TRBV7-3 to TRBJ1-5, with TRBD1 matching over 8 bases. After removal of 5 bases from V and 5 bases from J, the junction contained 8 bases not matched to a gene. The CDR3 length is 15 residues. Germline V lookup: CDR1 SGHTA, CDR2 FQGTGA. CDR3 in amino acids: CASSLRGRPDQPQHF. CDR3 DNA: TGTGCCAGCAGCCTCAGGGGGCGGCCCGATCAGCCCCAGCATTTT.